This is a list of T cell receptor beta chains from one sample in a study of cytomegalovirus exposure and HLA in healthy donors. Some clones are missing from TCRdb's copy, which holds only in-frame ones; the method was immunoSEQ multiplex PCR. The data hold under 150,000 clones, with less than 90% observed a single time. Sequenced: PBMCs. The receptors originated from a boy aged 2 to 9 in good health and CMV-seronegative. Each CDR3 is given with its conserved first and last residue. A D gene is named only where the DNA matches it firmly. Only part of the rows carry a size: once, few, many, or a class if the clone is expanded.

>NA|TRBJ1-2|NA|TRBV28
CASSPRGTNYGYTF
TGTGCCAGCAGTCCAAGAGGTACTAACTATGGCTACACCTTC
>NA|TRBJ1-5|NA|TRBV5-5
CASSLDLNQPQHF
TGTGCCAGCAGCTTGGATTTAAATCAGCCCCAGCATTTT
>TRBD1|TRBJ2-2|NA|TRBV7-7
CASSGQGAFNTGELFF
TGTGCCAGCAGCGGACAGGGGGCTTTTAACACCGGGGAGCTGTTTTTT
>NA|TRBJ1-4|few|TRBV5-1
CASSFQGRANEKLFF
TGCGCCAGCAGCTTCCAGGGGAGAGCTAATGAAAAACTGTTTTTT
>NA|TRBJ2-3|NA|TRBV29-1
CSAGTPSTDTQYF
TGCAGCGCCGGGACTCCTAGCACAGATACGCAGTATTTT
>NA|TRBJ1-2|NA|TRBV9
CASSGPDRNSPHGYTF
TGTGCCAGCAGCGGACCAGACAGGAATTCTCCGCATGGCTACACCTTC
>NA|TRBJ1-5|NA|TRBV4-1
CASSPPEGYQPQHF
TGCGCCAGCAGCCCCCCGGAGGGGTATCAGCCCCAGCATTTT
>NA|TRBJ2-2|NA|TRBV7-2
CASSLDSGELFF
TGTGCCAGCAGCTTAGACTCGGGGGAGCTGTTTTTT
>NA|TRBJ2-7|NA|TRBV10-2
CASSPGNKKTYEQYF
TGCGCCAGCAGTCCGGGGAACAAGAAAACCTACGAGCAGTACTTC
>TRBD1|TRBJ1-1|NA|TRBV6-5
CASRKRQGDDTEAFF
TGTGCCAGCAGAAAGCGACAGGGTGATGACACTGAAGCTTTCTTT
>TRBD2|TRBJ2-1|NA|TRBV29-1
CSVWGYIRLAGQFF
TGCAGCGTTTGGGGATATATCCGACTAGCGGGACAGTTCTTC
>NA|TRBJ1-1|few|TRBV4-3
CASSQGQSLNTEAFF
TGCGCCAGCAGCCAAGGACAATCTTTGAACACTGAAGCTTTCTTT
>TRBD2|TRBJ2-5|NA|TRBV29-1
CSVAGSSGRSWETQYF
TGCAGCGTCGCGGGGAGTAGCGGGAGATCTTGGGAGACCCAGTACTTC
>NA|TRBJ2-3|NA|TRBV7-3
CASSEGVFRPSTDTQYF
TGTGCCAGCAGCGAAGGGGTATTTCGACCTAGCACAGATACGCAGTATTTT
>TRBD2|TRBJ2-3|NA|TRBV5-1
CASSLWTSATDTQYF
TGCGCCAGCAGCTTGTGGACTAGCGCTACAGATACGCAGTATTTT
>NA|TRBJ1-1|NA|TRBV19
CASSSSRNTEAFF
TGTGCCAGTAGCTCGTCGCGGAACACTGAAGCTTTCTTT
>NA|TRBJ2-5|NA|TRBV5-1
CASSLVAGVQETQYF
TGCGCCAGCAGCTTGGTGGCAGGGGTACAAGAGACCCAGTACTTC
>NA|TRBJ1-4|NA|TRBV9
CASSVGVAPNEKLFF
TGTGCCAGCAGCGTAGGGGTAGCTCCTAATGAAAAACTGTTTTTT
>NA|TRBJ2-1|NA|TRBV11-1
CASSPSTGQSDNEQFF
TGTGCCAGCAGCCCTTCTACCGGACAGTCAGACAATGAGCAGTTCTTC
>TRBD1|TRBJ1-2|NA|TRBV29-1
CSVDSRYDRVYGYTF
TGCAGCGTTGACTCACGTTACGACAGGGTATATGGCTACACCTTC
>TRBD2|TRBJ2-3|few|TRBV6-4
CASSDSSGGADTQYF
TGTGCCAGCAGTGACTCTAGCGGGGGGGCAGATACGCAGTATTTT
>NA|TRBJ1-2|NA|TRBV15
CATSPRPAGAGGYGYTF
TGTGCCACCAGCCCCCGGCCTGCGGGGGCGGGGGGCTATGGCTACACCTTC
>NA|TRBJ1-1|NA|TRBV7-6
CASSEGLTGLNTEAFF
TGTGCCAGCAGCGAGGGACTAACAGGGCTGAACACTGAAGCTTTCTTT
>TRBD1|TRBJ1-6|NA|TRBV30
CAWQGDYNSPLHF
TGTGCCTGGCAGGGGGATTATAATTCACCCCTCCACTTT
>NA|TRBJ2-1|NA|TRBV12-2
CASRLARLPQPGALYNEQFF
TGTGCAAGTCGCTTAGCTAGACTTCCGCAGCCCGGAGCCCTTTACAATGAGCAGTTCTTC
>TRBD2|TRBJ2-1|NA|TRBV2
CASSDTPGTRAYNEQFF
TGTGCCAGCAGTGATACCCCCGGGACTAGAGCCTACAATGAGCAGTTCTTC
>NA|TRBJ2-2|NA|TRBV9
CASSVSAGWELFF
TGTGCCAGCAGCGTAAGCGCGGGCTGGGAGCTGTTTTTT
>TRBD1|TRBJ2-1|NA|TRBV19
CASSIEAATGVNEQFF
TGTGCCAGTAGTATAGAAGCAGCGACAGGGGTCAATGAGCAGTTCTTC
>TRBD1|TRBJ1-3|NA|TRBV27
CASRDSGNTIYF
TGTGCCTCCCGGGACAGTGGAAACACCATATATTTT
>NA|TRBJ2-1|NA|TRBV6-5
CASASDGGSYNEQFF
TGTGCCAGTGCGTCTGACGGGGGCTCCTACAATGAGCAGTTCTTC
>NA|TRBJ2-7|NA|TRBV5-5
CASSFSSSSYEQYF
TGTGCCAGCAGCTTTTCCTCTAGCTCCTACGAGCAGTACTTC
>NA|TRBJ2-1|NA|TRBV18
CASSRVADTSYNEQFF
TGTGCCAGCTCACGTGTGGCGGACACCTCCTACAATGAGCAGTTCTTC
>TRBD1|TRBJ2-1|few|TRBV6-5
CASSYQGDSSYNEQFF
TGTGCCAGCAGTTACCAGGGGGATAGCTCCTACAATGAGCAGTTCTTC
>NA|TRBJ1-5|NA|TRBV27
CASSSRMNQPQHF
TGTGCCAGCAGTTCTCGTATGAATCAGCCCCAGCATTTT
>NA|TRBJ1-1|NA|TRBV6-1
CASTRVSTEAFF
TGTGCCAGCACCAGGGTGAGCACTGAAGCTTTCTTT
>TRBD1|TRBJ2-5|once|TRBV23-1
CASGPRPRTGRKETQYF
TGCGCCAGCGGACCTCGCCCTAGGACAGGCCGAAAAGAGACCCAGTACTTC
>TRBD1|TRBJ1-5|NA|TRBV5-1
CASSEGQGSSNQPQHF
TGCGCCAGCAGCGAGGGACAGGGTTCTAGCAATCAGCCCCAGCATTTT
>NA|TRBJ1-2|NA|TRBV5-6
CASSLGSGAPYGYTF
TGTGCCAGCAGCTTGGGTAGCGGGGCTCCCTATGGCTACACCTTC
>NA|TRBJ2-2|NA|TRBV14
CASSPLAPNTGELFF
TGTGCCAGCAGCCCCCTAGCGCCTAACACCGGGGAGCTGTTTTTT
>TRBD1|TRBJ2-7|few|TRBV4-1
CASSPGQGISYEQYF
TGTGCCAGCAGCCCGGGACAGGGGATCTCCTACGAGCAGTACTTC
>TRBD2|TRBJ2-2|NA|TRBV5-1
CASSTRLAGTTGELFF
TGCGCCAGCAGCACGCGACTAGCGGGCACAACCGGGGAGCTGTTTTTT
>NA|TRBJ2-3|NA|TRBV6-1
CASRRTLSTDTQYF
TGTGCCAGCAGGAGGACTCTCAGCACAGATACGCAGTATTTT
>NA|TRBJ1-2|few|TRBV6-1
CASSDVAEAQGYTF
TGTGCCAGCAGTGACGTCGCCGAGGCTCAAGGCTACACCTTC
>NA|TRBJ1-6|NA|TRBV5-6
CASSLGRGKNSPLHF
TGTGCCAGCAGCTTGGGGCGGGGGAAGAATTCACCCCTCCACTTT
>NA|TRBJ2-5|NA|TRBV7-9
CASSLALGREETQYF
TGTGCCAGCAGCTTAGCGCTTGGCAGGGAAGAGACCCAGTACTTC
>NA|TRBJ2-1|NA|TRBV11-2
CASSPLRGIHEQFF
TGTGCCAGCAGCCCCCTTCGGGGGATCCATGAGCAGTTCTTC
>NA|TRBJ1-6|NA|TRBV5-8
CASSSTGSGNSPLHF
TGTGCCAGCAGTTCAACAGGGTCAGGGAATTCACCCCTCCACTTT
>NA|TRBJ2-3|NA|TRBV11-3
CASSLDRVPTDTQYF
TGTGCCAGCAGCTTAGATCGGGTACCGACAGATACGCAGTATTTT
>NA|TRBJ2-1|few|TRBV4-2
CASSQKQGEQFF
TGTGCCAGCAGCCAAAAACAGGGAGAGCAGTTCTTC
>NA|TRBJ1-6|NA|TRBV30
CAWSAGWNSPLHF
TGTGCCTGGAGTGCGGGGTGGAATTCACCCCTCCACTTT
>NA|TRBJ1-5|NA|TRBV4-1
CASSQVLRVSQPQHF
TGCGCCAGCAGCCAAGTTCTTCGGGTTTCTCAGCCCCAGCATTTT
>TRBD2|TRBJ2-5|NA|TRBV5-1
CASHPAGEFGETQYF
TGCGCCAGCCACCCAGCGGGAGAATTTGGGGAGACCCAGTACTTC
>NA|TRBJ1-1|NA|TRBV10-1
CASRGSNTEAFF
TGCGCCAGCAGGGGCAGTAACACTGAAGCTTTCTTT
>NA|TRBJ1-1|NA|TRBV19
CASRPREEGRNTEAFF
TGTGCCAGTAGACCCCGGGAGGAGGGGAGAAACACTGAAGCTTTCTTT
>TRBD1|TRBJ2-6|few|TRBV28
CASSLWTGGGANVLTF
TGTGCCAGCAGTTTATGGACAGGGGGTGGGGCCAACGTCCTGACTTTC